Following are 11 T cell receptor beta chains from one sample sequenced in a study of tumor and adjacent non-tumor tissue in lung cancer. No cell sorting was done before RNA was extracted from the tissue. TCRbeta libraries were built with three rounds of nested PCR, modified from ARM-PCR. Each CDR3 protein is one row after TCRdb ran MiXCR on the multiplex PCR reads. Among 75,000 to 80,000 distinct CDR3 sequences listed, roughly 76% were seen once. Sequencing was carried out using lung tumor tissue. The source is a woman between 45 and 65 years old with non-small cell lung cancer.

Relative to its sample, this clonotype is large. Germline and junction disagree at one end, which may indicate a read error. The chain has TRBV11-1 and TRBJ2-3; 7 bases map to TRBD1. The CDR3 runs to 14 residues. Germline CDR1 reads SGHAT; CDR2 reads FQDESV (reference sequence). The CDR3, as DNA: TGTGCCAGCAGCATAGCTACAGGGGCTGATACGCAGTATTTT. This encodes CASSIATGADTQYF.

In regard to this clonotype: One end of the junction does not line up with germline, which may come from a read error. The V and J genes are TRBV6-2 or TRBV6-3 and TRBJ1-6; TRBD1 matches 9 bases. The CDR3 spans 15 residues. Looked up from germline, CDR1 is MNHEY and CDR2 is SVGEGT. This CDR3 is CVSRNQDRGNSPLQF. CDR3 DNA: TGTGTCAGCAGGAACCAGGACAGGGGAAATTCACCCCTCCAGTTT.

The genes are TRBV20-1 and TRBJ2-7; D tentatively reads TRBD1 or TRBD2 (5 bases each). Trimming left V 6 bases short and J 2 bases short, with 17 bases between. The CDR3 is 14 amino acids. The germline CDR1 and CDR2 sequences are DFQATT and SNEGSKA (reference sequence). As DNA, the CDR3 is TGCAGTGCCCCTCTCGGGACGCAACCCTACGAGCAGTACTTC. Its translation: CSAPLGTQPYEQYF.

A word on this clonotype: One end of the junction varies from germline; a read error may be responsible. This chain uses TRBV6-1 with TRBJ2-1, with D maybe TRBD2 (5 bases). CDR3 length: 15 residues. The V gene's germline CDR1 is MNHNS and CDR2 SASEGT. The CDR3 loop reads CASSDRLSGTVMQLF. DNA of the CDR3: TGTGCCAGCAGTGATCGACTATCGGGTACGGTTATGCAGTTATTC.

Regarding this clonotype: Lacking the conserved final phenylalanine or tryptophan, this CDR3 likely reflects a read error. The J gene is TRBJ2-7, the V gene TRBV20-1; D perhaps matches TRBD1 (6 bases). Germline loops: CDR1 DFQATT, CDR2 SNEGSKA (reference sequence). V was clipped by 0 bases and J by 0 bases, with 12 bases between them. The CDR3 totals 15 residues. The CDR3 nucleotides read TGCAGTGCTAGAGATCTCAGGGGCGACTCCTACGAGCAGTACTTG. Translating it yields CSARDLRGDSYEQYL.

In this sample, this clonotype turned up a few times. The junction departs from germline at one end; a sequencing error may be responsible. The chain carries TRBV4-3 and TRBJ2-6; a possible D gene is TRBD1 (6 bases). Germline loops: CDR1 LGHNA, CDR2 YSLEER. The CDR3 totals 20 residues. The CDR3 DNA sequence: TGCGCTAGCAGCCAAGGGACGTTAGACAGGACTTACTCTGGGGCCAACGTCCTGATTTTC. Protein: CASSQGTLDRTYSGANVLIF.

Concerning this clonotype: One junction end does not reproduce the germline sequence, and a read error may be involved. The chain uses TRBV4-2 and TRBJ2-2; D is unclear. Germline V gene data show CDR1 as LGHNA and CDR2 as YNFKEQ. This CDR3 spans 16 amino acids. The CDR3 reads CVSSQEWTENTRELFF. The CDR3 region has the DNA TGTGTCAGCAGCCAAGAATGGACGGAGAACACCAGGGAGCTGTTTTTT.

As regards this clonotype: Germline is not matched at one junction end, which may reflect a read error. This chain connects TRBV28 to TRBJ1-2; no clear D. Germline loops: CDR1 MDHEN, CDR2 SYDVKM. This CDR3 contains 16 residues. CDR3 in DNA: TGTGCCAGCAGTTTATCCGGCCAGGATCAGTACTATTGCTACACCTTC. It specifies CASSLSGQDQYYCYTF.

A note on this clonotype: Lacking the conserved final phenylalanine or tryptophan, this CDR3 likely reflects a read error. The chain has TRBV28 and TRBJ1-5, with D maybe TRBD1 (5 bases). The CDR3 totals 14 residues. Germline-derived CDR1 and CDR2 are MDHEN and SYDVKM. The CDR3 bases are TGTGCCAGCAGTCCCCTCAGGGATTATCAGCACCAGCATTTA. It is translated as CASSPLRDYQHQHL.

This clonotype was picked up a small number of times. Compared with germline, one end of the junction differs, possibly owing to a read error. V and J are TRBV20-1 and TRBJ2-1; TRBD2 aligns across 7 bases. The CDR3 runs 14 residues. CDR1 is DFQATT, CDR2 SNEGSKA, per germline (reference sequence). The CDR3 nucleotides are TGCAGTGCGCAGACTAGCTCGGGGTACAATGAGCGGTTCTTC. Its translation: CSAQTSSGYNERFF.

This clonotype was recorded once. The final CDR3 position lacks the conserved phenylalanine or tryptophan, pointing to a likely read error. J is TRBJ2-1 and V is TRBV24-1, with D hard to call. Per the germline V gene, CDR1 is KGHDR and CDR2 is SFDVKD. With 6 bases removed from V and 1 base from J, the gap between germline ends came to 15 bases. The CDR3 covers 16 residues. CDR3 loop: CATSKASCRSYNEQFS. CDR3 DNA sequence: TGTGCCACCAGTAAGGCGAGCTGTAGATCCTACAATGAGCAGTTCTCC.